These T cell receptor beta chains were read from a single sample in a study of blood T cell repertoires in COVID-19. Only in-frame clones appear in the TCRdb table, and some are missing; sequencing was by immunoSEQ multiplex PCR. The repertoire includes about 180,000 clones, roughly 84% of them detected once, and 15% to 20% sits in the top ten. Sequencing was done on a sample of peripheral blood. These receptor sequences come from a person between 70 and 80 years old with COVID-19, enrolled during active disease. Both conserved end residues are trimmed from each CDR3. Each record gives: V gene, J gene, CDR3 protein.

>TRBV9|TRBJ1-2
ASSIRGQGDYGYT
>TRBV7-2|TRBJ2-1
ASSRPGLVVAPEQF
>TRBV11-1|TRBJ2-7
ASSLGGNRHEQY
>TRBV7-2|TRBJ1-2
ASSLATGQANYGYT
>TRBV7-3|TRBJ2-6
ASSPIPLTGSGANVLT
>TRBV5-1|TRBJ2-2
ASSWTSPAGELF
>TRBV10-3|TRBJ2-2
AISGTGGDTGELF
>TRBV5-8|TRBJ1-1
ASSRSLPNTEAF
>TRBV6-1|TRBJ2-3
ASSEGQGADTQY
>TRBV6-2/TRBV6-3|TRBJ2-7
ASSYVTGGATYEQY
>TRBV18|TRBJ1-6
ASSRETPYNSPLH
>TRBV2|TRBJ2-7
ASSASSTEQY
>TRBV10-3|TRBJ2-3
AIREGQNTDTQY
>TRBV5-1|TRBJ2-3
ASRAGGRPTDTQY
>TRBV25-1|TRBJ1-1
ASKRQGVSTEAF
>TRBV5-1|TRBJ1-4
ASSLELQPEKLF